The TCR beta chain under discussion was sequenced for a study of blood T cell repertoires in COVID-19 (dated by TCRdb to the early 2020s). With regard to the full study: Collaborator samples came from the United States, Italy and Spain and covered acute and convalescent phases of COVID-19. The prospective study material was composed of cDNA or gDNA derived from T cells, B-cell-depleted T cells, or PBMCs. The dataset comprised deeply sampled blood TCRbeta repertoires from subjects exposed to, actively infected with, or recovered from COVID-19. The repertoires were released in a freely available public database intended as a resource for research on the immune response to SARS-CoV-2. The samples were drawn from the first 160 participants of the ongoing ImmuneRACE study and from about 1,200 subjects provided by 6 global collaborators. Sample metadata almost always included a de-identified subject ID, COVID-19 status, age in years and sex. Where available, HLA class I and class II types were obtained from metadata supplied by the sample provider rather than from assay-based typing.

Points on this clone: Its antigen has not been determined. No base quality values were provided; no much bigger clone lies one nucleotide off.

TCRbeta CDR3 regions were amplified from genomic DNA by means of the immunoSEQ Assay, a bias-controlled multiplex PCR. The study's processing was this. Within the assay, amplification of reference gene primers was used to estimate how many nucleated cells each sample contained. To quantify the absolute abundance of each unique TCRbeta CDR3 rearrangement, sequence reads were collapsed and filtered. For each sample, productive Simpson clonality was calculated by taking the square root of Simpson's diversity index across productive rearrangements. TCRdb retrieved this table from immuneACCESS and kept in-frame rearrangements only. Not all clones are present; in checked studies, unresolved V genes account for under half, and no reason is known for the remainder. The DNA gave D and trimming, while V, J and clone size come from that table. Counted in this sample were fewer than 350,000 clones; about nine tenths of them appeared once. 9.5% to 15% of the sample goes to the ten largest clones.

Overall study results and their limits: Clinical and demographic metadata were provided uncurated, with the amount varying by source and participant.

The germline V gene supplies CDR1 MDHEN and CDR2 SYDVKM. The CDR3 has 15 amino acids, counting the end cysteine and phenylalanine. The only DNA kept is the CDR3, 45 bases in frame from the first base. V is shortened by 3 bases, J by 1 base, and the region joining them spans 10 bases. In Seattle, one collaborating source enrolled patients while the infection was active and tracked those patients longitudinally over the course of disease. Whole blood was collected in K2EDTA tubes by collaborating institutions according to the institutions' own protocols. For TCRbeta analysis, collaborators shipped samples in one of three forms: frozen whole blood, isolated PBMCs, or DNA extracted from either of those sample types.

The receptor comes from a woman aged 25 to 39 with COVID-19, enrolled during active disease. Sequenced sample: peripheral blood. The rearrangement joined TRBV28 to TRBJ1-3; TRBD1 is possibly the D segment (5 matching bases). CDR3 loop: CASSLTTGSGNTIYF. The DNA is as follows: TGTGCCAGCAGTTTGACCACAGGATCTGGAAACACCATATATTTT.